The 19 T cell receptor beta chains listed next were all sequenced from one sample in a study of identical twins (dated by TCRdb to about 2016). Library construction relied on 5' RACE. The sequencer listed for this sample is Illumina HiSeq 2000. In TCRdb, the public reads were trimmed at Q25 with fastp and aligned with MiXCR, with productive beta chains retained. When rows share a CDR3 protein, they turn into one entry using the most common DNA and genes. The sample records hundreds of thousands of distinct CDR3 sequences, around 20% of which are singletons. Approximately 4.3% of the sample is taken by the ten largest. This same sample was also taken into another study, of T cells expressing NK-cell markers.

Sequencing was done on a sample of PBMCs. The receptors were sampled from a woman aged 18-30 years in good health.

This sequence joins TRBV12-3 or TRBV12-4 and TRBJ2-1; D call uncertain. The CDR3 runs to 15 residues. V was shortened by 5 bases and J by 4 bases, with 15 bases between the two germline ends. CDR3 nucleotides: TGTGCCAGCAGTAGGGTGGTGGGGTTGTACAATGAGCAGTTCTTC. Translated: CASSRVVGLYNEQFF.

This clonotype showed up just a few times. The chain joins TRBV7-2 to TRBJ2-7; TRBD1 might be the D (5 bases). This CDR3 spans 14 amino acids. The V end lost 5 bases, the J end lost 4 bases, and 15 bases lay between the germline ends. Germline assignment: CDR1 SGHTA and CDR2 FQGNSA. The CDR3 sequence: CASSLRESLYEQYF. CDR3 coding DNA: TGTGCCAGCAGCCTCAGGGAAAGTCTGTACGAGCAGTACTTC.

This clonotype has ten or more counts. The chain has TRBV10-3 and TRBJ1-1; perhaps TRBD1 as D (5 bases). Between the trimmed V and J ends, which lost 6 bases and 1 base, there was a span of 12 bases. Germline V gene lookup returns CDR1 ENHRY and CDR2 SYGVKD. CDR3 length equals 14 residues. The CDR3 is CAISPGPQNTEAFF. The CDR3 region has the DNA TGTGCCATCAGCCCGGGACCCCAGAACACTGAAGCTTTCTTT.

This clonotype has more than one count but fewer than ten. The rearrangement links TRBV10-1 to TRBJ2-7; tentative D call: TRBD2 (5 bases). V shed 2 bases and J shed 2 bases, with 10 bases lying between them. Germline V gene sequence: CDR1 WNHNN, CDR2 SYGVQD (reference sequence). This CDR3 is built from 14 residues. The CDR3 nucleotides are TGCGCCAGCAGTGAGAGCGGCCCGGCCTACGAGCAGTACTTC. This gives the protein CASSESGPAYEQYF.

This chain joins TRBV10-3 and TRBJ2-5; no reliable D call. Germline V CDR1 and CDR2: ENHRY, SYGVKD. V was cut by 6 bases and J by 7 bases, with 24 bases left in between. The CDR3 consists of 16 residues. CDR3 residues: CAIRPDGARLVGTQYF. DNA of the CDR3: TGTGCCATCAGACCGGACGGAGCCCGTTTGGTAGGGACCCAGTACTTC.

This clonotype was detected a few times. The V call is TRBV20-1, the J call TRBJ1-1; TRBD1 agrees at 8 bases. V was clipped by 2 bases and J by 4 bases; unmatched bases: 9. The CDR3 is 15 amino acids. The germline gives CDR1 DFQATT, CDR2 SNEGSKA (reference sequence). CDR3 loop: CSARSYQGAVTEAFF. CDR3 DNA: TGCAGTGCTAGATCGTACCAGGGGGCGGTCACTGAAGCTTTCTTT.

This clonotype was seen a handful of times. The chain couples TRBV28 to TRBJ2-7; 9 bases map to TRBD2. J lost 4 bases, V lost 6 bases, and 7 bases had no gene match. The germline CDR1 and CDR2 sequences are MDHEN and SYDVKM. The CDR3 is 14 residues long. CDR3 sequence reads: CASRPAGGPYEQYF. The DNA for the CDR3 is TGTGCCAGCAGGCCAGCGGGAGGACCTTACGAGCAGTACTTC.

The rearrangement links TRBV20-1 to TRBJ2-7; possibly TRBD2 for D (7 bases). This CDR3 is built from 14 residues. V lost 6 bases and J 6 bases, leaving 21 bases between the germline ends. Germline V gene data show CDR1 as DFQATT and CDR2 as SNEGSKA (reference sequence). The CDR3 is CSALGGGRAFEQYF. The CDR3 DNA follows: TGCAGTGCCCTAGGAGGGGGGAGGGCCTTCGAGCAGTACTTC.

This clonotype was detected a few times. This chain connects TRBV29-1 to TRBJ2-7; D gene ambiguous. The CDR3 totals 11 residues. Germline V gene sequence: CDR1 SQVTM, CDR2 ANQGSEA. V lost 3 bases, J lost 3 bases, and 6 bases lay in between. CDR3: CSVEYGYEQYF. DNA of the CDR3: TGCAGCGTTGAGTACGGCTACGAGCAGTACTTC.

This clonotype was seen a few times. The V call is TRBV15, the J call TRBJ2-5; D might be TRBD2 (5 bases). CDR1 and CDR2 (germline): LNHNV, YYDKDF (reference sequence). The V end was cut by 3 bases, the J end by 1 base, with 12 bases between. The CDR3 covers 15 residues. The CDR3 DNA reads TGTGCCACCAGCAGGACTCGGGGATTCCAAGAGACCCAGTACTTC. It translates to CATSRTRGFQETQYF.

CDR3 sequence reads: CASSFPGQGTGEQFF. The CDR3 DNA is TGTGCCAGCTCGTTCCCGGGACAGGGGACAGGGGAGCAGTTCTTC. This sequence joins TRBV18 and TRBJ2-1; TRBD1 matches 10 bases. The CDR3 is 15 residues long. Germline values: CDR1 KGHSH, CDR2 LQKENI. V dropped 6 bases and J dropped 10; count of bases not matched to a gene: 12. Supplemented by reference TRBV18 and TRBJ2-1, the full variable domain reads NAGVMQNPRHLVRRRGQEARLRCSPMKGHSHVYWYRQLPEEGLKFMVYLQKENIIDESGMPKERFSAEFPKEGPSILRIQQVVRGDSAAYFCASSFPGQGTGEQFFGPGTRLTVL.

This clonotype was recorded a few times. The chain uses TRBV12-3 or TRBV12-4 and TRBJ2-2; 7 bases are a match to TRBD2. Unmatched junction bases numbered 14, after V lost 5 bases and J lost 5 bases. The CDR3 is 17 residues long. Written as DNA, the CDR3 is TGTGCCAGCAGTCCGAGCCCTCAGGGAGGGAGGACCGGGGAGCTGTTTTTT. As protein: CASSPSPQGGRTGELFF.

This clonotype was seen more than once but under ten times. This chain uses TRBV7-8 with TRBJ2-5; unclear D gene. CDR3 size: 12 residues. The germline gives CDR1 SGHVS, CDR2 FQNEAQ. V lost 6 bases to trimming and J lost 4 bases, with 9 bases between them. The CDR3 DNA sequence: TGTGCCAGCAGTCACAGACGAGAGACCCAGTACTTC. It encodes CASSHRRETQYF.

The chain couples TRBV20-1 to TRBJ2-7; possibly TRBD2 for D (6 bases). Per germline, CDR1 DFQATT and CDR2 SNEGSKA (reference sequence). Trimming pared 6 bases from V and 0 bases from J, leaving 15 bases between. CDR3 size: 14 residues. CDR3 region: CSASSGGASYEQYF. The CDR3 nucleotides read TGCAGTGCCAGTAGCGGTGGGGCCTCCTACGAGCAGTACTTC.

DNA for the CDR3: TGTGCCAGCCAGGCTCCCAGCTCCTACGAGCAGTACTTC. Protein: CASQAPSSYEQYF. The chain links TRBV7-9 to TRBJ2-7; no firm D call. Germline CDR1 is SEHNR and CDR2 is FQNEAQ (reference sequence). The CDR3 sequence is 13 residues long. V lost 8 bases and J lost 0, with 11 bases in between.

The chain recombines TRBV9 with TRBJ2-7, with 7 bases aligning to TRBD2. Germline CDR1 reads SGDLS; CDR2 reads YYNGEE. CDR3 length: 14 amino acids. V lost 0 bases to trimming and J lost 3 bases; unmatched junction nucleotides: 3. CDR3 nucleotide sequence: TGTGCCAGCAGCGTAGTCCCTAGCGGCTACGAGCAGTACTTC. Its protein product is CASSVVPSGYEQYF.

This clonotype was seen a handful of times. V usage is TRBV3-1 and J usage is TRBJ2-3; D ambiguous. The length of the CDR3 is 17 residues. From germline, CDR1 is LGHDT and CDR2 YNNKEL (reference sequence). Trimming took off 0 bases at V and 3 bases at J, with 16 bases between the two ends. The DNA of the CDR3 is TGTGCCAGCAGCCAAGATTTGGGGTTAGCCCCGACAGATACGCAGTATTTT. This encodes CASSQDLGLAPTDTQYF.

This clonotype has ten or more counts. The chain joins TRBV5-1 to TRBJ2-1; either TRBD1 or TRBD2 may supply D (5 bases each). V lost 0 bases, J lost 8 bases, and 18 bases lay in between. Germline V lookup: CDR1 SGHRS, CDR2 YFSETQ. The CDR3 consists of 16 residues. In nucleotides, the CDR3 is TGCGCCAGCAGCTTGGCGTCCCGAGCGGACACCGATGAGCAGTTCTTC. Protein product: CASSLASRADTDEQFF.

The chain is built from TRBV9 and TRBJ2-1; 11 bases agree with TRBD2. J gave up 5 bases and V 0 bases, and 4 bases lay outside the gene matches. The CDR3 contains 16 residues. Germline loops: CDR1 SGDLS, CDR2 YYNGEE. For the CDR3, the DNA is TGTGCCAGCAGCGTAGCTCCGGGACTAGCGGACAATGAGCAGTTCTTC. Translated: CASSVAPGLADNEQFF.